This is a list of T cell receptor beta chains from one sample in a study of blood T cell repertoires in COVID-19. Here immunoSEQ multiplex PCR was the method, and the copy in TCRdb shows in-frame clones only, minus some. Here the sample spans 55,000 to 65,000 clones, 89% being singletons. Sequenced: peripheral blood. The receptors were gathered from a woman aged 60 to 75 with COVID-19, enrolled during active disease. Both conserved end residues are part of each CDR3. The D gene is left open where the match is weak. Clone size is stated in some rows and not others, as once, few, many or a class when expanded.

V	size	J	D	CDR3	DNA
TRBV4-3	-	TRBJ1-1	TRBD1	CASSPDTGVTEAFF	TGCGCCAGCAGCCCAGACACAGGGGTCACTGAAGCTTTCTTT
TRBV2	-	TRBJ1-1	-	CASSVELGNTEAFF	TGTGCCAGCAGTGTCGAGCTCGGGAACACTGAAGCTTTCTTT
TRBV28	-	TRBJ2-5	TRBD2	CASMSSGRETQYF	TGTGCCAGCATGTCTAGCGGGAGGGAGACCCAGTACTTC
TRBV16	-	TRBJ2-7	TRBD2	CASSQITSGSVEQYF	TGTGCCAGCAGCCAAATAACTAGCGGGAGTGTCGAGCAGTACTTC
TRBV29-1	few	TRBJ1-1	-	CSVGGQGGAEAFF	TGCAGCGTTGGAGGGCAGGGAGGTGCTGAAGCTTTCTTT
TRBV27	once	TRBJ1-1	TRBD1	CASSLLQGTNTEAFF	TGTGCCAGCAGTTTATTACAGGGGACTAACACTGAAGCTTTCTTT
TRBV24-1	once	TRBJ1-2	TRBD1	CATSDSGTALLGYTF	TGTGCCACCAGTGACTCCGGGACAGCGCTTTTGGGCTACACCTTC
TRBV4-3	-	TRBJ1-6	-	CASSQGPGINSPLHF	TGCGCCAGCAGCCAAGGGCCGGGGATTAATTCACCCCTCCACTTT
TRBV18	-	TRBJ1-1	-	CASSSGRTEAFF	TGTGCCAGCTCATCAGGGAGGACTGAAGCTTTCTTT
TRBV19	-	TRBJ2-5	TRBD2	CASSVLAGEETQYF	TGTGCCAGTAGTGTACTAGCGGGGGAGGAGACCCAGTACTTC
TRBV7-9	-	TRBJ1-2	-	CASSSQTTLGYTF	TGTGCCAGCAGCTCTCAGACGACTCTCGGCTACACCTTC
TRBV6-5	-	TRBJ2-3	TRBD2	CASSYSSGASTDTQYF	TGTGCCAGCAGTTACTCTAGCGGGGCTAGCACAGATACGCAGTATTTT
TRBV4-3	-	TRBJ2-1	TRBD2	CASSQDYLAGAEEEQFF	TGCGCCAGCAGCCAAGATTACCTAGCGGGGGCCGAGGAGGAGCAGTTCTTC
TRBV28	-	TRBJ2-5	-	CASSSGLLEETQYF	TGTGCCAGCAGTTCGGGACTTTTGGAAGAGACCCAGTACTTC
TRBV6-2/TRBV6-3	-	TRBJ2-3	TRBD2	CASSYGAGGSTDTQYF	TGTGCCAGCAGTTACGGGGCGGGGGGGAGCACAGATACGCAGTATTTT
TRBV2	-	TRBJ2-1	TRBD2	CASSPRSGGYNEQFF	TGTGCCAGCAGTCCTAGGTCGGGGGGCTACAATGAGCAGTTCTTC
TRBV29-1	-	TRBJ2-7	TRBD1	CSVDFGQGARYEQYF	TGCAGCGTAGACTTTGGACAGGGGGCCAGGTACGAGCAGTACTTC
TRBV5-5	-	TRBJ2-7	TRBD2	CASSLVPNGGSQIISYEQYF	TGTGCCAGCAGCTTGGTTCCCAACGGGGGGAGTCAGATTATCTCCTACGAGCAGTACTTC
TRBV4-3	-	TRBJ2-7	TRBD2	CASSQELAVSYEQYF	TGCGCCAGCAGCCAAGAGCTAGCGGTCTCCTACGAGCAGTACTTC
TRBV7-9	once	TRBJ1-1	-	CASSSSLTPNTEAFF	TGTGCCAGCAGCTCCTCCCTCACACCTAACACTGAAGCTTTCTTT
TRBV10-3	-	TRBJ2-7	-	CAISEGGTEQYF	TGTGCCATCAGTGAGGGGGGCACCGAGCAGTACTTC
TRBV20-1	-	TRBJ2-7	-	CSASRGPGQRGEQYF	TGCAGTGCTAGTAGGGGCCCCGGACAAAGGGGCGAGCAGTACTTC
TRBV19	few	TRBJ2-7	-	CASSIKPNEQYF	TGTGCCAGTAGTATTAAGCCGAACGAGCAGTACTTC
TRBV19	-	TRBJ2-2	TRBD2	CASNPGTSGRGSETGELFF	TGTGCCAGTAACCCCGGGACTAGCGGGAGGGGGTCGGAGACCGGGGAGCTGTTTTTT
TRBV10-1	-	TRBJ1-1	-	CASSDEKNTEAFF	TGCGCCAGCAGTGATGAGAAGAACACTGAAGCTTTCTTT
TRBV21-1	-	TRBJ1-2	-	CASSPGQSTNGYTF	TGTGCCAGCAGTCCCGGACAGTCCACTAACGGCTACACCTTC
TRBV9	-	TRBJ2-2	TRBD2	CASSDPSGTSGTGELFF	TGTGCCAGCAGTGATCCCTCCGGGACTAGTGGGACCGGGGAGCTGTTTTTT